This TCR beta chain derives from a study of monozygotic twins with inflammatory bowel disease. CDR3 length: 12 amino acids. The germline gives CDR1 DFQATT, CDR2 SNEGSKA (reference sequence). Template switching incorporated UMIs with a 6-nucleotide sample barcode. TCRdb processed the 5' RACE reads again and assigns one entry to each CDR3 protein, with no DNA. This sample's table has more than 300,000 distinct CDR3 sequences. Sequenced material: blood. The clonotype originates from a human donor with ulcerative colitis or Crohn's disease, or a healthy co-twin of an affected twin (not recorded which). The genes are TRBV20-1 and TRBJ1-1; without DNA, the TCRdb call of TRBD1 cannot be checked. The CDR3 reads CSASGDSTEAFF.